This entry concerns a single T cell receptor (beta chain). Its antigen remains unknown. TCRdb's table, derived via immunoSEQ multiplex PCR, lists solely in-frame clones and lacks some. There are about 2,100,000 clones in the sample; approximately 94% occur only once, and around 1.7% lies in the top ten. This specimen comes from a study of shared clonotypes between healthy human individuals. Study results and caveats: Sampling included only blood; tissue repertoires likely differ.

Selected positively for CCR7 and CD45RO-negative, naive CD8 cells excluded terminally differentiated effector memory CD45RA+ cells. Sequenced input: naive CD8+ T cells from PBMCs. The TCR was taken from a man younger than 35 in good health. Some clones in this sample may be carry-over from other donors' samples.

CDR3 region: CASNGQGEANTEAFF. DNA for the CDR3: TGTGCCAGCAACGGACAGGGGGAGGCGAACACTGAAGCTTTCTTT. The chain couples TRBV28 to TRBJ1-1; the match to TRBD1 covers 10 bases. This CDR3 has 15 amino acids. V shed 7 bases, J shed 1 base, and the junction held 6 bases outside the gene matches. Germline lookup yields CDR1 MDHEN and CDR2 SYDVKM.